These T cell receptor beta chains were read from a single sample in a study of follicular helper T cells after annual influenza vaccination. Using immunoSEQ multiplex PCR, the repertoire was profiled, and TCRdb retains in-frame clones only, with some absent. This sample yields some 10,000 clones, of which about 84% are seen a single time; roughly 0.87% belongs to the top ten. The sample here was CXCR5- memory CD4+ T cells sorted from blood, taken 6 weeks after influenza vaccination. These receptors were collected from an adult who received the influenza vaccine. Each CDR3 is given with its conserved first and last residue. Each record gives: J gene, D gene, CDR3 length, clone size, V gene, CDR3 DNA, CDR3 protein. A D gene is named only where the DNA matches it firmly. Clone size is stated in some rows and not others, as once, few, many or a class when expanded.

TRBJ1-4	.	13	.	TRBV29-1	TGCAGCGTTGAATCGCCAGGTTTTGAAAAACTGTTTTTT	CSVESPGFEKLFF
TRBJ2-5	.	14	.	TRBV27	TGTGCCAGCAGTTTGTTGACAGGGAGGGAGACCCAGTACTTC	CASSLLTGRETQYF
TRBJ1-6	TRBD1	14	few	TRBV19	TGTGCCAGTAGTAAACGGACAGGTTTGTCACCCCTCCACTTT	CASSKRTGLSPLHF
TRBJ2-2	TRBD1	15	.	TRBV11-3	TGTGCCAGCAGCTTATCGGGACAGGGACCCGGGGAGCTGTTTTTT	CASSLSGQGPGELFF
TRBJ1-3	.	16	.	TRBV4-1	TGCGCCAGCAGCCAAGAAATCCGGGCCATAATAAACACCATATATTTT	CASSQEIRAIINTIYF
TRBJ1-4	.	14	.	TRBV6-6	TGTGCCAGCAGATCCAGGGTTACTAATGAAAAACTGTTTTTT	CASRSRVTNEKLFF
TRBJ1-3	.	15	.	TRBV9	TGTGCCAGCAGCCCTCGATTAGGCGCTGGAAACACCATATATTTT	CASSPRLGAGNTIYF
TRBJ1-2	.	17	.	TRBV28	TGTGCCAGCAGTTTAAATACCCAGGGAGTTGCTAACTATGGCTACACCTTC	CASSLNTQGVANYGYTF
TRBJ1-2	TRBD1	16	.	TRBV5-4	TGTGCCAGCAGCCCCCCAGGGGGTGGTTCTAACTATGGCTACACCTTC	CASSPPGGGSNYGYTF
TRBJ2-7	.	16	.	TRBV4-1	TGCGCCAGCAGCCAAGCAGACATGGGTCTGACCTACGAGCAGTACTTC	CASSQADMGLTYEQYF
TRBJ2-7	TRBD2	16	.	TRBV6-1	TGTGCCAGCAGTGCCGGACTAGCGGGAGTCACCTACGAGCAGTACTTC	CASSAGLAGVTYEQYF
TRBJ1-1	.	15	few	TRBV10-1	TGCGCCAGCAGTGAGTCGACTCAGGGGAACACTGAAGCTTTCTTT	CASSESTQGNTEAFF
TRBJ2-7	.	14	.	TRBV6-5	TGTGCCAGCAGGTCCGCCTTGGTCCCCTACGAGCAGTACTTC	CASRSALVPYEQYF
TRBJ1-1	.	14	.	TRBV11-2	TGTGCCAGCACCAATTGGAACGTGAACACTGAAGCTTTCTTT	CASTNWNVNTEAFF
TRBJ1-2	.	14	.	TRBV19	TGTGCCAGTAGTATCCCCCGACCCTCCTATGGCTACACCTTC	CASSIPRPSYGYTF
TRBJ2-2	TRBD2	16	few	TRBV5-1	TGCGCCAGCAGCTCCGGACTAGCGGGGGATACCGGGGAGCTGTTTTTT	CASSSGLAGDTGELFF